A single T cell receptor beta chain is shown here with its context. Generated by immunoSEQ multiplex PCR, the TCRdb table keeps only in-frame clones and is missing some. The sample records more than 70,000 clones, about 88% being singletons. The sample belongs to a study of blood T cell repertoires in COVID-19. Across the study: Some COVID-19 samples were acute and others convalescent; all came from the United States, Italy and Spain. Nucleic acid was either cDNA or gDNA, and it came from T cells, B-cell-depleted T cells, or PBMCs.

This CDR3 has 13 residues. V dropped 5 bases and J dropped 7 bases, with 11 bases sitting between them. Per germline, CDR1 SGHVS and CDR2 FQNEAQ. Sample: peripheral blood. This TCR came from a human donor in a cohort sampled during active COVID-19. The rearrangement links TRBV7-8 to TRBJ1-4; weak D call: TRBD1 (5 bases). The CDR3 DNA sequence: TGTGCCAGCAGCCGCAGGAGGGGTGAAAAACTGTTTTTT. As protein: CASSRRRGEKLFF.